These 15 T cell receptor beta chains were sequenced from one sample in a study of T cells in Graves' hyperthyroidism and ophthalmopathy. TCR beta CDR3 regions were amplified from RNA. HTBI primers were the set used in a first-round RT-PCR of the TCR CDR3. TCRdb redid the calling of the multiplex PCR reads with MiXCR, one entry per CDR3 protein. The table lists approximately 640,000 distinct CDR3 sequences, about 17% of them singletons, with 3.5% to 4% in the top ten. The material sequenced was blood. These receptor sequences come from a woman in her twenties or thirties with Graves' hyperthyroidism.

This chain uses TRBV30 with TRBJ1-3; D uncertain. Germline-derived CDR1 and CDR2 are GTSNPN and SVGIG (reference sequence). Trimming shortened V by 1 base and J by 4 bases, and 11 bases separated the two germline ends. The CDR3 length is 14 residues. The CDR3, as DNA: TGTGCCTGGAGTGGCCCGGGGTTAGGAAACACCATATATTTT. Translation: CAWSGPGLGNTIYF. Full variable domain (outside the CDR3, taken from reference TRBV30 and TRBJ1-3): SQTIHQWPATLVQPVGSPLSLECTVEGTSNPNLYWYRQAAGRGLQLLFYSVGIGQISSEVPQNLSASRPQDRQFILSSKKLLLSDSGFYLCAWSGPGLGNTIYFGEGSWLTVV.

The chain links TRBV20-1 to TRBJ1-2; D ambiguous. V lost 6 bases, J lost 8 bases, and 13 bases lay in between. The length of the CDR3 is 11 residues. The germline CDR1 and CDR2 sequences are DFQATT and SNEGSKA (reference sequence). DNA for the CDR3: TGCAGTGCACCAACTCCGCGGGGCTACACCTTC. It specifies CSAPTPRGYTF.

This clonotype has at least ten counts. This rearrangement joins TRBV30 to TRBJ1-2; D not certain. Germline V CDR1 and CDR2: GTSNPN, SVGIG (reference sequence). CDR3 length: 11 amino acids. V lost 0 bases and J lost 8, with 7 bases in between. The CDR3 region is CAWSVPKGYTF. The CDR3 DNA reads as TGTGCCTGGAGTGTACCAAAGGGCTACACCTTC. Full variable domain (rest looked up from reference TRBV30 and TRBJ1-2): SQTIHQWPATLVQPVGSPLSLECTVEGTSNPNLYWYRQAAGRGLQLLFYSVGIGQISSEVPQNLSASRPQDRQFILSSKKLLLSDSGFYLCAWSVPKGYTFGSGTRLTVV.

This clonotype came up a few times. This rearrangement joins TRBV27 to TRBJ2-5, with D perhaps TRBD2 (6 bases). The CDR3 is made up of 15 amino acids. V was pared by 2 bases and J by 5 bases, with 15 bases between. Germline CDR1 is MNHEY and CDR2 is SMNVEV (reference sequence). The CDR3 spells CASSLGGVLVETQYF. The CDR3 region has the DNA TGTGCCAGCAGTTTAGGAGGGGTGCTGGTCGAGACCCAGTACTTC.

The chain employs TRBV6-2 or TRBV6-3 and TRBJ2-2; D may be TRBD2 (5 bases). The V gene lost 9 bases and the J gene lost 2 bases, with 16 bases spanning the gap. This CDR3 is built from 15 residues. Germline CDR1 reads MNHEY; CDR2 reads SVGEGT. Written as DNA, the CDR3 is TGTGCCAGTAGTAGGCCGCGGGTCAACACCGGGGAGCTGTTTTTT. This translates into CASSRPRVNTGELFF.

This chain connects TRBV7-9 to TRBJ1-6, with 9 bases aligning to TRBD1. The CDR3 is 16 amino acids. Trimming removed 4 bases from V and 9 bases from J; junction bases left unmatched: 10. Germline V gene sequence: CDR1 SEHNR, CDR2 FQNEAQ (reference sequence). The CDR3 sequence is CASSWPNRGPGSPLHF. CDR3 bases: TGTGCCAGCAGCTGGCCGAACAGGGGGCCGGGTTCACCCCTCCACTTT. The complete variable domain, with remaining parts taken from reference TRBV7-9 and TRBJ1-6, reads DTGVSQNPRHKITKRGQNVTFRCDPISEHNRLYWYRQTLGQGPEFLTYFQNEAQLEKSRLLSDRFSAERPKGSFSTLEIQRTEQGDSAMYLCASSWPNRGPGSPLHFGNGTRLTVT.

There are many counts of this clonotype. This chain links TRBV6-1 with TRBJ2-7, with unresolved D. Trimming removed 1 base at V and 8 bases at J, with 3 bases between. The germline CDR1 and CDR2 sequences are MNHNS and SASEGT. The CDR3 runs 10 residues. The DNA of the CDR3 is TGTGCCAGCAGTGAAGAAAAGCAGTACTTC. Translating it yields CASSEEKQYF.

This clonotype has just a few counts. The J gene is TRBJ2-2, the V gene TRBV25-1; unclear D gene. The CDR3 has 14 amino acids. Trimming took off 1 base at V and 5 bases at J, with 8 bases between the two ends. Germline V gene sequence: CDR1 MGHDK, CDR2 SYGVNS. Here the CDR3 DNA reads TGTGCCAGCAGTGAATGGGGTGGAACCGGGGAGCTGTTTTTT. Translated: CASSEWGGTGELFF. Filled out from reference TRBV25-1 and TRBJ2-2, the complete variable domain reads EADIYQTPRYLVIGTGKKITLECSQTMGHDKMYWYQQDPGMELHLIHYSYGVNSTEKGDLSSESTVSRIRTEHFPLTLESARPSHTSQYLCASSEWGGTGELFFGEGSRLTVL.

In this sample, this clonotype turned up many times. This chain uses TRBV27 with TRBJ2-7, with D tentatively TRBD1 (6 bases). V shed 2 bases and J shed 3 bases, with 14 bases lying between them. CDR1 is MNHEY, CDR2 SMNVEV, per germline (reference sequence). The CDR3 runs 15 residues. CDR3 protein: CASSLTTGRGYEQYF. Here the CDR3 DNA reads TGTGCCAGCAGTTTAACGACAGGCCGGGGCTACGAGCAGTACTTC.

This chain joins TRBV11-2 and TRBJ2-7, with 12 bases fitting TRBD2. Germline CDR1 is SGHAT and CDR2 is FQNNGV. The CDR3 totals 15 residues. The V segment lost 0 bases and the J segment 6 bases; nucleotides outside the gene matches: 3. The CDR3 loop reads CASSLERLAGVEQYF. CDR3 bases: TGTGCCAGCAGCTTAGAAAGACTAGCGGGAGTCGAGCAGTACTTC.

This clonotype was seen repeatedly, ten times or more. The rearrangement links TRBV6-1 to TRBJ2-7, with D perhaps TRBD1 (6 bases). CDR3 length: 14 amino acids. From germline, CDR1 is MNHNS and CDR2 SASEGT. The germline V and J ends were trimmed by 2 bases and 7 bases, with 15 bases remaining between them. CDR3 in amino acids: CASSEIARGEEQYF. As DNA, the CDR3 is TGTGCCAGCAGTGAAATAGCCAGGGGTGAGGAGCAGTACTTC.

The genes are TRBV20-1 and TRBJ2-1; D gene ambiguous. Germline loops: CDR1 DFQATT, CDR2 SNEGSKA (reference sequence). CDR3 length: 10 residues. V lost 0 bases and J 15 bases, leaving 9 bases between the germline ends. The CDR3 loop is CSAREGHWFF. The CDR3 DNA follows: TGCAGTGCTAGAGAGGGTCACTGGTTCTTC.

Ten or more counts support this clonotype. CDR3 in amino acids: CASSFASQRPEAFF. The CDR3 nucleotides are TGTGCCAGCAGTTTTGCGTCCCAGAGGCCCGAAGCTTTCTTT. This chain joins TRBV12-3 or TRBV12-4 and TRBJ1-1, with unresolved D. The CDR3 totals 14 residues. Trimming cost V 3 bases and J 8 bases, with 16 bases left between them.

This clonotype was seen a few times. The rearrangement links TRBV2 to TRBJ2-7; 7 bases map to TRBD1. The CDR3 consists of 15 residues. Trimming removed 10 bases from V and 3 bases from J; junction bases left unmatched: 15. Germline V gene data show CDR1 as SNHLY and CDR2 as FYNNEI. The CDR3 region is CATLLYRGADYEQYF. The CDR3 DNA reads TGTGCCACCCTACTTTACAGGGGAGCGGACTACGAGCAGTACTTC.

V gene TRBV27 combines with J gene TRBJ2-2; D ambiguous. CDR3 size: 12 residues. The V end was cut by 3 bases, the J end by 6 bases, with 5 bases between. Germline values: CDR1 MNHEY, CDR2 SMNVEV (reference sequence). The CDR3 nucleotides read TGTGCCAGCAGTTTTCAACCCGGGGAGCTGTTTTTT. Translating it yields CASSFQPGELFF.